This T cell receptor (beta chain) was captured in a study of blood T cell repertoires in COVID-19. The overall study: There were acute and convalescent COVID-19 samples, and they came from the United States, Italy and Spain. From T cells, B-cell-depleted T cells, or PBMCs came the material, which was cDNA or gDNA.

Data came from immunoSEQ multiplex PCR; TCRdb stores just in-frame clones and leaves some out. The sample holds 70,000 to 95,000 clones, 80% to 95% seen once. Germline V lookup: CDR1 MGHRA, CDR2 YSYEKL. Trimming removed 3 bases from V and 1 base from J, with 3 bases in between. The CDR3 covers 12 residues. The sequence was collected from a woman aged 55-70 years with active COVID-19. The V gene is TRBV4-1, the J gene TRBJ1-1; D is unclear. The sequenced sample consisted of peripheral blood. The CDR3 bases are TGCGCCAGCAGCCACAGGAACACTGAAGCTTTCTTT. Protein sequence: CASSHRNTEAFF.